This TCR beta chain was found in a study of CD8+ T cells in alopecia areata (dated by TCRdb to the late 2010s). About the investigation overall: In both human patients and the C3H/HeJ mouse model, the study applied high-throughput TCRbeta sequencing to look at T cell clonal expansion in alopecia areata. RNA was extracted with the PAXgene miRNA kit for fixed scalp, the miRNeasy kit for PBMCs, and the RNeasy kit for mouse skin. Human TCRbeta sequencing covered scalp tissue and sorted CD4+ and CD8+ peripheral blood T cells from patchy and totalis/universalis alopecia areata patients and healthy controls. TCRbeta CDR3 regions were amplified by immunoSEQ multiplex PCR with 35 Vbeta forward and 13 Jbeta reverse primers. Scalp clonality was compared among normal scalp (n=4), patchy alopecia areata scalp (n=8), and alopecia totalis/universalis scalp (n=8). Paper-wide results and their limitations: Higher clonality and more expanded CD8+ clones were observed in lesional scalp than in normal scalp, particularly in alopecia totalis/universalis, a finding suggestive of antigenic drive. Scalp TCR repertoire analysis is complicated because resident alphabeta T cells in normal human skin are also sequenced, whereas mouse skin is dominated by gammadelta T cells. Shared TCR sequences between patients were less evident than in mice, which may be partly attributable to HLA diversity in the patient population.

PBMCs were isolated by density centrifugation and stained for CD3, CD4 and CD8, after which CD4+ and CD8+ T cells were sorted on a FACSAria. Scalp biopsies and blood samples were obtained from unaffected controls. Preparation of the library involved the immunoSEQ multiplex PCR assay. RNA was extracted from all samples and reverse transcribed into cDNA as template for TCR sequencing. SuperScript III was used for first-strand cDNA synthesis, primed with a 2:1 mix of oligo-dT and random hexamers. Amplification bias was assessed with a synthetic immune receptor repertoire, and residual bias was removed computationally. The study's own analysis went as follows. Raw reads were preprocessed for error removal, and CDR3 was defined according to IMGT conventions as running from the conserved cysteine to phenylalanine. Clonality was calculated as 1 minus Shannon entropy normalized by log2 of the number of productive unique TCRs. Scalp TCRbeta sequences were cross-referenced with sorted blood CD4 and CD8 repertoires so that the CD4 or CD8 identity of scalp clones could be inferred. TCRdb took over this immuneACCESS table, retaining in-frame rearrangements with V and J assigned. Such tables are incomplete; in checked studies, under half of the missing clones stem from an unresolved V gene, and the remainder is unexplained. The DNA was the basis for D and trimming; V, J and clone size are from that table. Within this sample are around 150,000 clones, with roughly 50% of them counted one time only. The top ten hold approximately 4.3% of the sample.

Taken from cysteine to phenylalanine, the CDR3 has 14 residues. Here the CDR3 DNA is all that survives: 42 bases in frame from base 1. V and J lose 5 bases and 3 bases, and a span of 13 bases separates them. The germline V gene (reference sequence) provides CDR1 SEHNR and CDR2 FQNEAQ. A word on this clone: The antigen it binds to is not known. Per-nucleotide qualities are absent, and no much larger clonotype sits a single base away.

The chain is made from TRBV7-9 and TRBJ2-5, with the D call tentatively TRBD1 or TRBD2, each fitting 5 bases. The sample consisted of CD4+ T cells sorted from blood. This TCR derives from a human donor in good health. The DNA sequence follows: TGTGCCAGCAGCCGGGACGGAGGTGAAGAGACCCAGTACTTC. Translated, this gives CASSRDGGEETQYF.